This T cell receptor beta chain was recorded in a study of CXCR3-negative and CXCR3-positive naive CD8 T cells. 5' RACE with UMI labels generated the TRB cDNA libraries. TCRdb reanalyzed the 5' RACE reads, giving one entry per CDR3 protein sequence and no DNA. The sample has roughly 41,000 distinct CDR3 sequences. Remarks on this clonotype: Its antigen remains unknown.

Sorting was done in triplicate for each CD8+ T cell subset (300,000 cells each). Germline V gene sequence: CDR1 ENHRY, CDR2 SYGVKD. The CDR3 totals 15 residues. General observations from the study: TCR strength was inferred from TRB CDR3 properties, while surface CD5 was comparable between naive subsets. Naive cells, whether CXCR3-negative or CXCR3-positive, had similar TRBV-TRBJ usage, while memory cells differed.

Material for sequencing was memory CD8+ T cells from blood. The receptor was derived from a human donor in good health. Some clones in this sample may be carry-over from other donors' samples. J is TRBJ1-2 and V is TRBV10-3; TCRdb outputs TRBD1, but without DNA this stays unchecked. This CDR3 reads CAISESSGRNYGYTF.